The following is a T cell receptor beta chain sequence with its context. Profiled with immunoSEQ multiplex PCR; TCRdb holds only in-frame clones, not every one. The repertoire holds around 100,000 clones, with 90% to 95% as singletons. The CDR3 loop spans 13 amino acids. The germline V and J ends were trimmed by 2 bases and 9 bases, with 11 bases remaining between them. Germline-derived CDR1 and CDR2 are MDHEN and SYDVKM. The data belong to a study of T cell changes during pregnancy in multiple sclerosis. Sequencing used peripheral blood, obtained before pregnancy. This chain uses TRBV28 with TRBJ1-5, with D perhaps matching TRBD1 (5 bases). The sequence was obtained from a female donor with multiple sclerosis, enrolled in a pregnancy study. The CDR3 loop is CASSLARRGPQHF. The CDR3 nucleotides read TGTGCCAGCAGTTTAGCTCGAAGGGGGCCCCAGCATTTT.